This is a list of T cell receptor beta chains from one sample in a study of blood T cell repertoires in COVID-19. The repertoire was sequenced with immunoSEQ multiplex PCR; TCRdb's copy has only in-frame clones and lacks some. The table shows tens of thousands of clones, with roughly 87% occurring only once. The specimen sequenced was peripheral blood. These receptors all stem from a human donor with active COVID-19. The donor label of this sample is uncertain. Both conserved end residues are part of each CDR3. D genes are given only for firm matches. Size is stated for part of the rows, as once, few or many counts, or as a class when the clone is expanded.

j_call: TRBJ1-1
d_call: TRBD1
clone_size: NA
v_call: TRBV27
cdr3_nt: TGTGCCAGCGTTGAACCGAGACAGGGTTTAATCAGGATGAACACTGAAGCTTTCTTT
cdr3_aa: CASVEPRQGLIRMNTEAFF

j_call: TRBJ1-5
d_call: NA
clone_size: few
v_call: TRBV2
cdr3_nt: TGTGCCAGCAGTGATGGCAGGGCACGTCAGCCCCAGCATTTT
cdr3_aa: CASSDGRARQPQHF

j_call: TRBJ2-5
d_call: NA
clone_size: NA
v_call: TRBV2
cdr3_nt: TGTGCCAGCCAAAACAGGAGAGCTGAAGAGACCCAGTACTTC
cdr3_aa: CASQNRRAEETQYF

j_call: TRBJ1-6
d_call: NA
clone_size: NA
v_call: TRBV6-6
cdr3_nt: TGTGCCAGCAGTTACTCGACACTCGATTCACCCCTCCACTTT
cdr3_aa: CASSYSTLDSPLHF

j_call: TRBJ2-7
d_call: NA
clone_size: NA
v_call: TRBV28
cdr3_nt: TGTGCCAGCAGTCCCACAGGGGGGGGAAGCTACGAGCAGTACTTC
cdr3_aa: CASSPTGGGSYEQYF

j_call: TRBJ2-3
d_call: TRBD1
clone_size: NA
v_call: TRBV9
cdr3_nt: TGTGCCAGCAGCGGGCTCCGGGACAGGGACACAGATACGCAGTATTTT
cdr3_aa: CASSGLRDRDTDTQYF

j_call: TRBJ1-6
d_call: NA
clone_size: NA
v_call: TRBV6-6
cdr3_nt: TGTGCCACCAACCCGACAGTTTATAATTCACCCCTCCACTTT
cdr3_aa: CATNPTVYNSPLHF

j_call: TRBJ2-3
d_call: TRBD2
clone_size: NA
v_call: TRBV4-3
cdr3_nt: TGCGCCAGCAGCCAAGATACGGCGAAGAGCGGGAGGCCCACAGATACGCAGTATTTT
cdr3_aa: CASSQDTAKSGRPTDTQYF

j_call: TRBJ2-5
d_call: NA
clone_size: NA
v_call: TRBV4-2
cdr3_nt: TGTGCCAGCAGCCAAGATGAGGGAGCTCCAGAGACCCAGTACTTC
cdr3_aa: CASSQDEGAPETQYF

j_call: TRBJ2-3
d_call: NA
clone_size: NA
v_call: TRBV7-8
cdr3_nt: TGTGCCAGCAGCTTTAGCGGAACTAGCACAGATACGCAGTATTTT
cdr3_aa: CASSFSGTSTDTQYF

j_call: TRBJ2-1
d_call: TRBD2
clone_size: NA
v_call: TRBV6-5
cdr3_nt: TGTGCCAGCAGACCCGGACTCGGGAGGAATGAGCAGTTCTTC
cdr3_aa: CASRPGLGRNEQFF

j_call: TRBJ2-1
d_call: NA
clone_size: NA
v_call: TRBV9
cdr3_nt: TGTGCCAGCAGCAAGGTCCCAATAGGGAGCCCCCCCGATGAGCAGTTCTTC
cdr3_aa: CASSKVPIGSPPDEQFF

j_call: TRBJ2-7
d_call: TRBD2
clone_size: NA
v_call: TRBV6-1
cdr3_nt: TGTGCCAGCAGTGTAGCTTTGCGGGAGTATAGACGCGAGCAGTACTTC
cdr3_aa: CASSVALREYRREQYF

j_call: TRBJ2-1
d_call: NA
clone_size: once
v_call: TRBV7-2
cdr3_nt: TGTGCCAGCAGCTTAGGCTCGGGCAATGAGCAGTTCTTC
cdr3_aa: CASSLGSGNEQFF

j_call: TRBJ2-7
d_call: NA
clone_size: NA
v_call: TRBV30
cdr3_nt: TGTGCCTGCCAAGGGACTCCTAACGAGCAGTACTTC
cdr3_aa: CACQGTPNEQYF

j_call: TRBJ1-1
d_call: NA
clone_size: NA
v_call: TRBV13
cdr3_nt: TGTGCCAGCAGCCCCCCCAGATCGAACACTGAAGCTTTCTTT
cdr3_aa: CASSPPRSNTEAFF

j_call: TRBJ2-2
d_call: TRBD2
clone_size: NA
v_call: TRBV7-9
cdr3_nt: TGTGCCAGCAGCTTCAGGGGACTAGCGGCTATGAACACCGGGGAGCTGTTTTTT
cdr3_aa: CASSFRGLAAMNTGELFF

j_call: TRBJ2-1
d_call: NA
clone_size: NA
v_call: TRBV19
cdr3_nt: TGTGCCAGTAGTATTTCCGGCGGGACTCCCTCCTACAATGAGCAGTTCTTC
cdr3_aa: CASSISGGTPSYNEQFF

j_call: TRBJ2-3
d_call: TRBD1
clone_size: NA
v_call: TRBV7-2
cdr3_nt: TGTGCCAGCAGCTTCAGGGGGCGCGGCACAGATACGCAGTATTTT
cdr3_aa: CASSFRGRGTDTQYF

j_call: TRBJ2-3
d_call: NA
clone_size: NA
v_call: TRBV30
cdr3_nt: TGTGCCTGGAGTGTCTCCGGCGCCTCGGGAGATACGCAGTATTTT
cdr3_aa: CAWSVSGASGDTQYF

j_call: TRBJ2-1
d_call: NA
clone_size: once
v_call: TRBV5-1
cdr3_nt: TGCGCCAGCAGTGAGTCCGGGGGATCCTACAATGAGCAGTTCTTC
cdr3_aa: CASSESGGSYNEQFF

j_call: TRBJ2-4
d_call: NA
clone_size: NA
v_call: TRBV27
cdr3_nt: TGTGCCAGCAGTTTGCAGGGGCAAAACATTCAGTACTTC
cdr3_aa: CASSLQGQNIQYF

j_call: TRBJ2-2
d_call: TRBD2
clone_size: NA
v_call: TRBV6-5
cdr3_nt: TGTGCCAGCAGTTCACTAGCGGACCTGAACACCGGGGAGCTGTTTTTT
cdr3_aa: CASSSLADLNTGELFF

j_call: TRBJ2-3
d_call: TRBD2
clone_size: NA
v_call: TRBV7-9
cdr3_nt: TGTGCCAGCAGCTTTGGGAGGGCCAGGGCAGATACGCAGTATTTT
cdr3_aa: CASSFGRARADTQYF

j_call: TRBJ2-7
d_call: TRBD1
clone_size: NA
v_call: TRBV18
cdr3_nt: TGTGCCAGCTCCCTACCGGGACAGGGGGCGACCTACGAGCAGTACTTC
cdr3_aa: CASSLPGQGATYEQYF

j_call: TRBJ2-1
d_call: TRBD2
clone_size: few
v_call: TRBV6-5
cdr3_nt: TGTGCCAGCATCCCTCTAGCGGGATCGGGTGAGCAGTTCTTC
cdr3_aa: CASIPLAGSGEQFF

j_call: TRBJ2-3
d_call: NA
clone_size: NA
v_call: TRBV6-5
cdr3_nt: TGTGCCAGCAGCAAGAGGGCAGGTAGCACAGATACGCAGTATTTT
cdr3_aa: CASSKRAGSTDTQYF

j_call: TRBJ2-7
d_call: NA
clone_size: NA
v_call: TRBV13
cdr3_nt: TGTGCCAGCAGCACCGGGTCCTACGAGCAGTACTTC
cdr3_aa: CASSTGSYEQYF

j_call: TRBJ1-1
d_call: NA
clone_size: NA
v_call: TRBV19
cdr3_nt: TGTGCCAGCCGATCCAGGGGGAACACTGAAGCTTTCTTT
cdr3_aa: CASRSRGNTEAFF

j_call: TRBJ1-3
d_call: NA
clone_size: NA
v_call: TRBV9
cdr3_nt: TGTGCCAGCAGCGAAACAGGGTTTCGAAACACCATATATTTT
cdr3_aa: CASSETGFRNTIYF

j_call: TRBJ1-2
d_call: TRBD1
clone_size: NA
v_call: TRBV4-2
cdr3_nt: TGTGCCAGCAGCCAACCGGGACAGGGGGGTTATGCTAACTATGGCTACACCTTC
cdr3_aa: CASSQPGQGGYANYGYTF

j_call: TRBJ2-7
d_call: TRBD1
clone_size: NA
v_call: TRBV7-8
cdr3_nt: TGTGCCAGCAGTCGGACAGGGGGAGGGGAGCAGTACTTC
cdr3_aa: CASSRTGGGEQYF

j_call: TRBJ1-1
d_call: NA
clone_size: NA
v_call: TRBV28
cdr3_nt: TGTGCCAGCAGTTTACCCTCGACAGGCGTTGACGAAGCTTTCTTT
cdr3_aa: CASSLPSTGVDEAFF

j_call: TRBJ2-1
d_call: NA
clone_size: NA
v_call: TRBV20-1
cdr3_nt: TGCAGTGCTAGAGACGGGTTCGGGCAGTTCTTC
cdr3_aa: CSARDGFGQFF

j_call: TRBJ2-7
d_call: TRBD1
clone_size: NA
v_call: TRBV18
cdr3_nt: TGTGCCAGCTCACCTCGGGCAGGGGGCTTCGACGAGCAGTACTTC
cdr3_aa: CASSPRAGGFDEQYF

j_call: TRBJ2-7
d_call: TRBD1
clone_size: NA
v_call: TRBV4-2
cdr3_nt: TGTGCCAGCAGCCCAGGACAGGGAATCGACGAGCAGTACTTC
cdr3_aa: CASSPGQGIDEQYF